This T cell receptor (beta chain) emerged from a study of blood T cell repertoires in COVID-19. Study details: Italy, Spain and the United States were the sources of the convalescent and acute COVID-19 samples. In each case, the material was cDNA or gDNA derived from T cells, B-cell-depleted T cells, or PBMCs.

Only a few counts were recorded for this clone. Germline CDR1 MNHEY, CDR2 SVGAGI. With V trimmed by 4 bases and J by 5 bases, 4 bases remained unmatched. This CDR3 contains 15 residues. Produced via immunoSEQ multiplex PCR; TCRdb's table is partial and in-frame only. The sample carries about 120,000 clones, roughly nine tenths recorded once. This TCR derives from a human donor with active COVID-19. The donor label of this sample is uncertain. What was sequenced was peripheral blood. The chain joins TRBV6-5 to TRBJ1-5, with 11 bases identical to TRBD1. The CDR3 DNA reads TGTGCCAGCAGTTGGACAGGGGGCCAAGATCAGCCCCAGCATTTT. Its protein product is CASSWTGGQDQPQHF.